One sample yielded the 5 T cell receptor beta chains listed below, sequenced in a study of OX40 agonist ivuxolimab in advanced cancers. Data came from immunoSEQ multiplex PCR; TCRdb stores just in-frame clones and leaves some out. The table shows approximately 66,000 clones, with around 83% occurring only once. Sample: CD4+ or CD8+ T cells sorted from blood, taken in a trial of the OX40 agonist ivuxolimab. The source is an adult with an advanced solid tumor such as melanoma, head and neck, liver or kidney cancer.

J is TRBJ2-3 and V is TRBV5-1; TRBD1 might be the D (6 bases). V lost 4 bases, J lost 6 bases, and 9 bases lay in between. In germline, CDR1 is SGHRS, CDR2 YFSETQ. The CDR3 sequence is 12 residues long. The CDR3 here is CASSLGADTQYF. The CDR3 bases are TGCGCCAGCAGCCTGGGGGCGGATACGCAGTATTTT.

J is TRBJ2-3 and V is TRBV7-3, with TRBD1 identical over 10 bases. The CDR3 spans 15 residues. V dropped 5 bases and J dropped 6; count of bases not matched to a gene: 8. Germline loops: CDR1 SGHTA, CDR2 FQGTGA. DNA for the CDR3: TGTGCCAGCAGCCCTACGGGACAGGGGACTGATACGCAGTATTTT. Protein: CASSPTGQGTDTQYF.

The chain employs TRBV11-1 and TRBJ1-2; D gene uncertain. The CDR3 is 13 residues long. With 5 bases removed from V and 8 bases from J, the gap between germline ends came to 15 bases. The germline CDR1 and CDR2 sequences are SGHAT and FQDESV (reference sequence). CDR3 nucleotides: TGTGCCAGCAGCCCCGATCGTACGAGGGGCTACACCTTC. Its protein product is CASSPDRTRGYTF.

This rearrangement joins TRBV5-4 to TRBJ2-2; no clear D. The CDR3 is 13 amino acids. Germline CDR1 reads SGHNT; CDR2 reads YYREEE (reference sequence). Trimming removed 2 bases from V and 4 bases from J, with 6 bases in between. CDR3 nucleotide sequence: TGTGCCAGCAGCTTTTGGACCACCGGGGAGCTGTTTTTT. It translates to CASSFWTTGELFF.

The V gene is TRBV25-1, the J gene TRBJ2-7; D remains ambiguous. The germline V and J ends were trimmed by 3 bases and 0 bases, with 6 bases remaining between them. Germline V gives CDR1 MGHDK, CDR2 SYGVNS. The CDR3 sequence is 13 residues long. In DNA form, the CDR3 reads TGTGCCAGCAGTGAGGGGAACTCCTACGAGCAGTACTTC. Its protein is CASSEGNSYEQYF.